The 14 T cell receptor beta chains reported below all come from one sample, sequenced in a study of response to subunit inactivated influenza vaccine. Each CDR3 protein is one row after TCRdb ran MiXCR on the RT-PCR reads. The top ten hold around 12% of the sample, which has 450,000 to 600,000 distinct CDR3 sequences, roughly 7.6% seen once. The sample was PBMCs from blood, taken about 24 months after vaccination. The receptors shown here come from a man aged 45-69 years who received an inactivated influenza vaccine.

This clonotype has more than one count but fewer than ten. The chain is built from TRBV5-1 and TRBJ2-3; a weak D match, TRBD1 (5 bases). Germline V gene sequence: CDR1 SGHRS, CDR2 YFSETQ. Trimming removed 2 bases at V and 9 bases at J, with 10 bases between. The CDR3 spans 12 residues. The CDR3 loop reads CASSFDQGTQYF. The CDR3 DNA follows: TGCGCCAGCAGCTTCGACCAGGGAACGCAGTATTTT. Based on the CDR3 plus reference TRBV5-1 and TRBJ2-3, the full variable domain is KAGVTQTPRYLIKTRGQQVTLSCSPISGHRSVSWYQQTPGQGLQFLFEYFSETQRNKGNFPGRFSGRQFSNSRSEMNVSTLELGDSALYLCASSFDQGTQYFGPGTRLTVL.

V usage is TRBV18 and J usage is TRBJ2-1; the match to TRBD2 covers 7 bases. This CDR3 comprises 15 residues. V lost 3 bases, J lost 8 bases, and 10 bases stayed unmatched. Per the germline V gene, CDR1 is KGHSH and CDR2 is LQKENI. CDR3 residues: CASSPTDRLAHEQFF. CDR3 bases: TGTGCCAGCTCACCGACAGACCGACTAGCCCATGAGCAGTTCTTC.

This clonotype was detected many times. The chain uses TRBV3-1 and TRBJ2-2; 8 nucleotides agree with TRBD1. CDR1 and CDR2 (germline): LGHDT, YNNKEL (reference sequence). This CDR3 is 14 amino acids long. Trimming removed 4 bases from V and 2 bases from J; junction bases left unmatched: 0. DNA of the CDR3: TGTGCCAGCAGCCCAGGGGGCAACACCGGGGAGCTGTTTTTT. This codes for CASSPGGNTGELFF.

This clonotype was picked up a small number of times. This chain joins TRBV5-5 and TRBJ2-3; D is perhaps TRBD2 (5 bases). Germline CDR1 reads SGHKS; CDR2 reads YYEKEE (reference sequence). The CDR3 has 16 amino acids. V was shortened by 2 bases and J by 1 base, with 14 bases between the two germline ends. The CDR3 sequence: CASSFSVGVGTDTQYF. CDR3 DNA sequence: TGTGCCAGCAGCTTTTCAGTCGGGGTTGGCACAGATACGCAGTATTTT.

This clonotype came up a few times. The chain joins TRBV6-5 to TRBJ2-2; 7 bases agree with TRBD1. The V gene end was trimmed by 0 bases and the J gene end by 6 bases; junction bases not matched to a gene: 10. The CDR3 runs 17 residues. CDR1 and CDR2 from the germline V gene are MNHEY and SVGAGI. The CDR3 nucleotides are TGTGCCAGCAGTTACTCATACGGGACAGCGATTTCCGGGGAGCTGTTTTTT. It codes for CASSYSYGTAISGELFF.

This clonotype has only a few counts. The chain has TRBV20-1 and TRBJ1-5; 9 bases line up with TRBD1. The CDR3 has 20 amino acids. Germline CDR1 and CDR2: DFQATT and SNEGSKA (reference sequence). With V trimmed by 4 bases and J by 1 base, 20 bases remained unmatched. The CDR3 coding sequence is TGCAGTGCTAAAATGATGCCGGGACAGGGAGTGTCTGGGAGCAATCAGCCCCAGCATTTT. Translation: CSAKMMPGQGVSGSNQPQHF.

V usage is TRBV28 and J usage is TRBJ1-4; TRBD1 matches at 8 bases. V dropped 3 bases and J dropped 8; count of bases not matched to a gene: 11. The CDR3 spans 16 residues. Per the germline V gene, CDR1 is MDHEN and CDR2 is SYDVKM. CDR3 loop: CASSFRRAGGEEKLFF. DNA for the CDR3: TGTGCCAGCAGTTTCAGGCGGGCAGGGGGCGAGGAAAAACTGTTTTTT.

This clonotype was picked up many times. The V and J genes are TRBV3-1 and TRBJ1-1; D is unclear. The V end was cut by 2 bases, the J end by 0 bases, with 1 base between. Germline V gene lookup returns CDR1 LGHDT and CDR2 YNNKEL (reference sequence). The CDR3 consists of 12 residues. The CDR3 sequence is CASSQMNTEAFF. The DNA for the CDR3 is TGTGCCAGCAGCCAAATGAACACTGAAGCTTTCTTT.

Only a few counts were recorded for this clonotype. This chain joins TRBV29-1 and TRBJ2-6, with TRBD2 matching 7 bases. From germline, CDR1 is SQVTM and CDR2 ANQGSEA. With V trimmed by 4 bases and J by 0 bases, 6 bases remained unmatched. The CDR3 totals 16 residues. CDR3 amino acids: CSVAPGGVSGANVLTF. DNA for the CDR3: TGCAGCGTTGCGCCTGGGGGGGTCTCTGGGGCCAACGTCCTGACTTTC.

The V call is TRBV20-1, the J call TRBJ2-1; 7 nucleotides line up with TRBD2. The CDR3 loop spans 14 amino acids. The V gene's germline CDR1 is DFQATT and CDR2 SNEGSKA (reference sequence). V gave up 0 bases and J gave up 8 bases; unmatched junction bases: 7. This CDR3 reads CSARDWRGSDEQFF. DNA of the CDR3: TGCAGTGCTAGAGATTGGCGCGGGAGCGATGAGCAGTTCTTC.

This chain joins TRBV15 and TRBJ2-5; 11 nucleotides line up with TRBD1. The CDR3 covers 16 residues. Germline CDR1 LNHNV, CDR2 YYDKDF (reference sequence). Trimming took 2 bases from V and 5 from J; bases not matched to a gene: 7. The CDR3, as DNA: TGTGCCACCAGCAGATACAGGACAGGGGGCGCGGAGACCCAGTACTTC. It yields the protein CATSRYRTGGAETQYF.

The genes are TRBV7-9 and TRBJ2-7, with 9 positions matching TRBD2. The germline V gene has CDR1 SEHNR and CDR2 FQNEAQ (reference sequence). This CDR3 is 15 amino acids long. Unmatched junction bases numbered 13, after V lost 10 bases and J lost 3 bases. Here the CDR3 reads CATQGTRGGNYEQYF. The CDR3 bases are TGTGCCACACAGGGGACGCGGGGGGGCAACTACGAGCAGTACTTC. Full variable domain (rest looked up from reference TRBV7-9 and TRBJ2-7): DTGVSQNPRHKITKRGQNVTFRCDPISEHNRLYWYRQTLGQGPEFLTYFQNEAQLEKSRLLSDRFSAERPKGSFSTLEIQRTEQGDSAMYLCATQGTRGGNYEQYFGPGTRLTVT.

This clonotype was found many times. The chain is built from TRBV7-9 and TRBJ2-5, with D unresolved. In germline, CDR1 is SEHNR, CDR2 FQNEAQ (reference sequence). The CDR3 loop spans 15 amino acids. V lost 0 bases, J lost 2 bases, and 10 bases lay in between. The CDR3 DNA is TGTGCCAGCAGCTTAGCGTCCGGGTTTCAAGAGACCCAGTACTTC. Translated: CASSLASGFQETQYF.

The rearrangement uses TRBV7-2 and TRBJ1-2; TRBD1 agrees at 10 bases. V gave up 1 base and J gave up 4 bases; unmatched junction bases: 6. Germline CDR1 SGHTA, CDR2 FQGNSA. CDR3 size: 16 residues. CDR3 bases: TGTGCCAGCAGCTTAGGACAGGGGGCTTCTAGCTATGGCTACACCTTC. It translates to CASSLGQGASSYGYTF.